This T cell receptor beta chain was identified during a study of blood T cell repertoires in COVID-19. The overall study: Samples came from the United States, Italy and Spain, spanning acute and convalescent COVID-19. PBMCs, B-cell-depleted T cells, or T cells were the source of the cDNA or gDNA that made up the material.

Seattle patient enrollment occurred during active infection, with longitudinal follow-up thereafter. In the original analysis: Amplification with reference gene primers provided the estimates of nucleated cell counts. The method was immunoSEQ multiplex PCR; TCRdb's version includes in-frame clones alone and lacks a portion of them. The DNA was the basis for D and trimming; V, J and clone size are from that table. The table records some 140,000 clones, roughly 84% of them present only once. With 4 bases clipped from V and 2 bases from J, the junction kept 6 bases outside the gene matches. Germline loops: CDR1 SGHDT, CDR2 YYEEEE. This CDR3 has 16 residues.

The J gene is TRBJ1-1, the V gene TRBV5-6; 12 nucleotides match TRBD1. This clonotype was sampled from a man aged 60 to 75 with COVID-19, enrolled during active disease. The sample was peripheral blood. CDR3 nucleotide sequence: TGTGCCAGCAGCACGGGACAGGGGGCGAGAAACACTGAAGCTTTCTTT. Its protein product is CASSTGQGARNTEAFF.